This T cell receptor beta chain was identified in a study of blood T cell repertoires in COVID-19. In the study overall: Both acute and convalescent COVID-19 samples were obtained from the United States, Italy and Spain. T cells, B-cell-depleted T cells, or PBMCs supplied cDNA or gDNA.

The count of this clone is one. CDR1 is MNHEY, CDR2 SVGAGI, per germline. V lost 0 bases to trimming and J lost 11 bases; unmatched junction nucleotides: 8. This CDR3 spans 15 amino acids. Original processing notes: Amplified reference gene primers provided the basis for estimating nucleated cell counts. Assay: immunoSEQ multiplex PCR; the TCRdb copy retains only in-frame clones and omits some. Clone size and V and J calls were adopted from that table, with D and trimming inferred from the DNA. The sample consists of 250,000 to 300,000 clones, approximately 87% of them appearing once. This rearrangement joins TRBV6-5 to TRBJ1-5; 9 bases line up with TRBD1. This receptor was identified in a woman aged 40 to 50 who had recovered from COVID-19. Material: peripheral blood. The CDR3 DNA reads as TGTGCCAGCAGTTACTCGGGACAGGGCTCTAATTCCCAGCATTTT. Amino acids: CASSYSGQGSNSQHF.